This T cell receptor (beta chain) stems from a study of graft-versus-host responses after intestinal transplantation. Turning to the study itself: Multivisceral, liver-intestinal, or isolated intestinal transplants were performed in recipients.

The CDR3 runs to 14 residues. CDR1 is SGHRS, CDR2 YFSETQ, per germline. The ends lost 4 bases at V and 4 bases at J; junction bases unmatched: 8. The repertoire was sequenced with immunoSEQ multiplex PCR; TCRdb's copy has only in-frame clones and lacks some. Of roughly 75,000 clones listed, 75% to 95% were seen once; the top ten hold roughly 0.1%. A note on this clone: Antigen unknown.

Points from the study as a whole: GvH clone levels peaked in circulation, and this peak was associated with early post-transplant HvG declines.

The sequencing used unstimulated CD4+ T cells sorted from spleen or lymph node cells, collected before intestinal transplant. The receptor comes from a human donor who received an intestinal transplant. The V and J genes are TRBV5-1 and TRBJ2-7, with TRBD1 identical over 7 bases. CDR3 loop: CASSTSGTVYEQYF. The CDR3 coding sequence is TGCGCCAGCAGCACTTCCGGGACAGTATACGAGCAGTACTTC.